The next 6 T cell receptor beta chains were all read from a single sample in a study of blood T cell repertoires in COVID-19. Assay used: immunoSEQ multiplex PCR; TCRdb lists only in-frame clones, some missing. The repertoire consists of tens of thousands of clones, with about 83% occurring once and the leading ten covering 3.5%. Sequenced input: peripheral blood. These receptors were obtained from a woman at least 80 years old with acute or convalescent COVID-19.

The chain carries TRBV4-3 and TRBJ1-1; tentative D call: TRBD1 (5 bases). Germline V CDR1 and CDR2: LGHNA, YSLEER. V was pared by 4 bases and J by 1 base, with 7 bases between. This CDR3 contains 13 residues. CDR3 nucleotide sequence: TGCGCCAGCAGCCTCAGGGCGAACACTGAAGCTTTCTTT. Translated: CASSLRANTEAFF.

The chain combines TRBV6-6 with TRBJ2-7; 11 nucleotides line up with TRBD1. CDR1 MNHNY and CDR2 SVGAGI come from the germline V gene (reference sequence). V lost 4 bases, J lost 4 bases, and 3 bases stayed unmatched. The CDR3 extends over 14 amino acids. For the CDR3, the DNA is TGTGCCAGCAGTTCCGGGACAGGGGGGTACGAGCAGTACTTC. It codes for CASSSGTGGYEQYF.

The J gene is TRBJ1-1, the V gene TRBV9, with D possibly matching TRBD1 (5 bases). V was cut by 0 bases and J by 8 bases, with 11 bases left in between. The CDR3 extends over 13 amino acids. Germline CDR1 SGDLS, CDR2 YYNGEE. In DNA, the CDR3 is TGTGCCAGCAGCGTAGCTTACGGGGGAGAAGCTTTCTTT. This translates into CASSVAYGGEAFF.

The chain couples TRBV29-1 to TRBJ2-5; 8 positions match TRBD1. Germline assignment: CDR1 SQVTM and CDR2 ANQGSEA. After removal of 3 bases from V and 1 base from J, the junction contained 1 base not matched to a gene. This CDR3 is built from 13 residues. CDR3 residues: CSVEGQAQETQYF. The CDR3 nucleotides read TGCAGCGTTGAGGGACAGGCCCAAGAGACCCAGTACTTC.

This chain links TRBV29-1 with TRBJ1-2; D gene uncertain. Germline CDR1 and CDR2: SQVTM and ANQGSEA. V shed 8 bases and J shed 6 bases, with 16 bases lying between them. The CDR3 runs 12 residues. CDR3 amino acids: CSLREGSDGYTF. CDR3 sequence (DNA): TGCAGCCTGAGAGAGGGCTCGGATGGCTACACCTTC. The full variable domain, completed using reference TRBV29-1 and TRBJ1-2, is SAVISQKPSRDICQRGTSLTIQCQVDSQVTMMFWYRQQPGQSLTLIATANQGSEATYESGFVIDKFPISRPNLTFSTLTVSNMSPEDSSIYLCSLREGSDGYTFGSGTRLTVV.

The CDR3 DNA follows: TGTGCCAGCAGCCCTGGACAGGCGGCTGGAAACACCATATATTTT. Its translation: CASSPGQAAGNTIYF. This sequence joins TRBV21-1 and TRBJ1-3; the table assigns TRBD1, which was not confirmed against the DNA. TRBV21-1 corresponds to a pseudogene. This CDR3 is 15 amino acids long.